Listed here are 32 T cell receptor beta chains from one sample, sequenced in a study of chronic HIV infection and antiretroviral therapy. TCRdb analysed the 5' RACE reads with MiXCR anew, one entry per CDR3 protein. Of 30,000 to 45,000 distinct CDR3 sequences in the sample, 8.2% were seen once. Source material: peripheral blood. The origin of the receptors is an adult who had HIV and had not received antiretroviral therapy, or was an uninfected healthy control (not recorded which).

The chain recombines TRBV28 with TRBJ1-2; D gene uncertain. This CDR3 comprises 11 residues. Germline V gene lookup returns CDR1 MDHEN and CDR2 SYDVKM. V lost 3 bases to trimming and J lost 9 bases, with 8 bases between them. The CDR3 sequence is CASSFGSSYTF. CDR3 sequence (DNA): TGTGCCAGCAGTTTCGGCAGTAGCTACACCTTC.

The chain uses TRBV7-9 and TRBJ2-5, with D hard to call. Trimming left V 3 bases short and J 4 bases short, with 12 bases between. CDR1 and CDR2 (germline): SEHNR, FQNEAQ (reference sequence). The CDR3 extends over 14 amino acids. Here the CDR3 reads CASSLGLRRETQYF. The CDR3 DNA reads TGTGCCAGCAGCTTGGGTCTTCGAAGAGAGACCCAGTACTTC.

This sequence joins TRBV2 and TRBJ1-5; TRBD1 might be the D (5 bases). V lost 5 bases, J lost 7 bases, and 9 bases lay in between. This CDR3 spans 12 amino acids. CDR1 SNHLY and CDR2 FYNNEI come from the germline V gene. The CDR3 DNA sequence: TGTGCCAGCAGTCAGGGAGGCCAGCCCCAGCATTTT. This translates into CASSQGGQPQHF.

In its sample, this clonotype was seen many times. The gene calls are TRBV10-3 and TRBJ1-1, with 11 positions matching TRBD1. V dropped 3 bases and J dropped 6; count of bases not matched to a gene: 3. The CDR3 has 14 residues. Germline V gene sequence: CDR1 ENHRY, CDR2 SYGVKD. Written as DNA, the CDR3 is TGTGCCATCAGTGATGGACAGGGGGCTGCTGAAGCTTTCTTT. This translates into CAISDGQGAAEAFF.

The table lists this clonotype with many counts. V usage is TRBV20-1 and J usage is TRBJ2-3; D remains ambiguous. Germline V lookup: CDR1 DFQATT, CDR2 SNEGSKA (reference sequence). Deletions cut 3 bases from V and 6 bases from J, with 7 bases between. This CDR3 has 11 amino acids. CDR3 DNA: TGCAGTGCTAGCTTATGGGATACGCAGTATTTT. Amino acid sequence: CSASLWDTQYF.

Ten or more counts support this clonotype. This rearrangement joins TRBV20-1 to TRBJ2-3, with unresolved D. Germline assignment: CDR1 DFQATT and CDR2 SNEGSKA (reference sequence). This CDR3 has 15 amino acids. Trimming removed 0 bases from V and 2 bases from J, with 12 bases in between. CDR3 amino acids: CSAREGWPSTDTQYF. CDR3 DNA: TGCAGTGCTAGAGAGGGATGGCCCTCCACAGATACGCAGTATTTT.

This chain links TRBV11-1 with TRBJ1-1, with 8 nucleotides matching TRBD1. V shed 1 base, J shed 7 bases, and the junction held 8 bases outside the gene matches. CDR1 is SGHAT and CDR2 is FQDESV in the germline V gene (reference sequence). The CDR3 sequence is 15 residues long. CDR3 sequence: CASSLEPGQVFEAFF. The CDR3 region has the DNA TGTGCCAGCAGCTTAGAGCCGGGACAGGTTTTTGAAGCTTTCTTT.

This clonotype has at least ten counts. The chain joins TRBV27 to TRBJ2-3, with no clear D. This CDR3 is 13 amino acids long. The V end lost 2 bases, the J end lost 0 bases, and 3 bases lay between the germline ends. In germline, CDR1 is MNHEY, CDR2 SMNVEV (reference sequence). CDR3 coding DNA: TGTGCCAGCAGTTTACTCAGCACAGATACGCAGTATTTT. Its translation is CASSLLSTDTQYF.

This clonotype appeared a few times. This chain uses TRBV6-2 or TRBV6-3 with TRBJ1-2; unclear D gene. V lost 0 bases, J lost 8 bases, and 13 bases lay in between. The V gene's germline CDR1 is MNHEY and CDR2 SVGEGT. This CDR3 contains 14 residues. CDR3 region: CASSYSADLQGYTF. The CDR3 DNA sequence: TGTGCCAGCAGTTACTCGGCGGACCTGCAAGGCTACACCTTC.

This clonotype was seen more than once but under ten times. The CDR3 coding sequence is TGTGCCAGCAGTGCATGGGAAAATGGCTACACCTTC. It encodes CASSAWENGYTF. The rearrangement joins TRBV2 to TRBJ1-2; D remains ambiguous. Trimming removed 4 bases from V and 6 bases from J, with 9 bases in between. The germline V gene encodes CDR1 SNHLY and CDR2 FYNNEI. The CDR3 runs to 12 residues.

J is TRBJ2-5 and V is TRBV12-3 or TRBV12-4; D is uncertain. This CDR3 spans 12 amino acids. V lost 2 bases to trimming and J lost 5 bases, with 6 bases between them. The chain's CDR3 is CASSLLLETQYF. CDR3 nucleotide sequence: TGTGCCAGCAGTTTACTTCTGGAGACCCAGTACTTC.

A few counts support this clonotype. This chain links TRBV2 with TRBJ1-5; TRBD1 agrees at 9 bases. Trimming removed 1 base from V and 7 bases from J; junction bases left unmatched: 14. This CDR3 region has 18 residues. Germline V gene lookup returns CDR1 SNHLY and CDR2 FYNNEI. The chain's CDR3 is CASSEEILPGQGNQPQHF. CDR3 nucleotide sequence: TGTGCCAGCAGTGAAGAAATATTACCGGGACAGGGTAACCAGCCCCAGCATTTT. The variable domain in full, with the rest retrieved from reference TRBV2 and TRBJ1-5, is EPEVTQTPSHQVTQMGQEVILRCVPISNHLYFYWYRQILGQKVEFLVSFYNNEISEKSEIFDDQFSVERPDGSNFTLKIRSTKLEDSAMYFCASSEEILPGQGNQPQHFGDGTRLSIL.

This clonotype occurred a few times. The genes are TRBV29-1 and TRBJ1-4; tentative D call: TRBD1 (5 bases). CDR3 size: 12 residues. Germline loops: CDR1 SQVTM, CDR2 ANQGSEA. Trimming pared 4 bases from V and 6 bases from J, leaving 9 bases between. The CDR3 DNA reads TGCAGCGTTGCAGGGACCCATGAAAAACTGTTTTTT. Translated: CSVAGTHEKLFF.

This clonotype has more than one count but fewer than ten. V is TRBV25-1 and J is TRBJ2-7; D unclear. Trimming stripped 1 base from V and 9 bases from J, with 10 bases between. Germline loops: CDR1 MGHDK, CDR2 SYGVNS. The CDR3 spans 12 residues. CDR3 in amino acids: CASSESPGLQYF. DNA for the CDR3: TGTGCCAGCAGTGAATCCCCGGGCCTGCAGTACTTC.

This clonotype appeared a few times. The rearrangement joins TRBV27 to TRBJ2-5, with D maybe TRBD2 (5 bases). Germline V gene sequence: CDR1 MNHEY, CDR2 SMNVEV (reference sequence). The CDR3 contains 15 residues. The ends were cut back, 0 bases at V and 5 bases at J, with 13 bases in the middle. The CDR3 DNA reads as TGTGCCAGCAGTTTATCGAGTTCCAGGACTGAGACCCAGTACTTC. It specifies CASSLSSSRTETQYF.

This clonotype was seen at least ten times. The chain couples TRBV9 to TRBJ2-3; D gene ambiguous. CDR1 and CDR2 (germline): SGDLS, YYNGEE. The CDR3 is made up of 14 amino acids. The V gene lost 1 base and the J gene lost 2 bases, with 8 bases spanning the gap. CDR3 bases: TGTGCCAGCAGCGTAAGGGCAGACACAGATACGCAGTATTTT. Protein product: CASSVRADTDTQYF. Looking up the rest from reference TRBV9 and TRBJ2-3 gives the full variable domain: DSGVTQTPKHLITATGQRVTLRCSPRSGDLSVYWYQQSLDQGLQFLIQYYNGEERAKGNILERFSAQQFPDLHSELNLSSLELGDSALYFCASSVRADTDTQYFGPGTRLTVL.

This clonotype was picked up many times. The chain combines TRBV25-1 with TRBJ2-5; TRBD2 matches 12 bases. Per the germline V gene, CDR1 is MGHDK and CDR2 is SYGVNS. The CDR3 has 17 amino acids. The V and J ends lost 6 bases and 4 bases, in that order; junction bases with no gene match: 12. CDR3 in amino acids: CASRTQKLAGGGETQYF. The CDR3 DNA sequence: TGTGCCAGCAGAACCCAAAAACTAGCGGGAGGCGGAGAGACCCAGTACTTC.

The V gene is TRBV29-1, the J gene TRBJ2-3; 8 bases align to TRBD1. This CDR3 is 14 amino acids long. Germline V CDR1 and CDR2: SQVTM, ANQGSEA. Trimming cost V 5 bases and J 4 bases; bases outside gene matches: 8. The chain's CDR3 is CSVTRTGMADTQYF. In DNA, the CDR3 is TGCAGCGTTACTCGGACAGGGATGGCAGATACGCAGTATTTT.

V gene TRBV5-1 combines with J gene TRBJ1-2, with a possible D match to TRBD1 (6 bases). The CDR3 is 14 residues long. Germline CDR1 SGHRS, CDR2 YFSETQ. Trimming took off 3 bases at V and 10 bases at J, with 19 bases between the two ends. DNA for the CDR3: TGCGCCAGCAGCTACGAGATTGCGGGGGCGGACTACACCTTC. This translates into CASSYEIAGADYTF.

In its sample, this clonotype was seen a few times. The CDR3 sequence: CSVEASGTEAFF. CDR3 in DNA: TGCAGCGTTGAAGCTTCAGGGACTGAAGCTTTCTTT. The chain joins TRBV29-1 to TRBJ1-1; tentatively, D is TRBD1 (5 bases). Trimming removed 1 base from V and 5 bases from J, with 8 bases in between. The V gene's germline CDR1 is SQVTM and CDR2 ANQGSEA. The CDR3 is 12 amino acids.

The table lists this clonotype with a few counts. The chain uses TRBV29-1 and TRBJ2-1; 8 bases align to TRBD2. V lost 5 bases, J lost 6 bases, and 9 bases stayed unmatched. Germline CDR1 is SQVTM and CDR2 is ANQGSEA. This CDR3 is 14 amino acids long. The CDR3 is CSVLAGRPLNEQFF. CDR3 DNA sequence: TGCAGCGTTTTAGCGGGAAGACCCCTCAATGAGCAGTTCTTC.

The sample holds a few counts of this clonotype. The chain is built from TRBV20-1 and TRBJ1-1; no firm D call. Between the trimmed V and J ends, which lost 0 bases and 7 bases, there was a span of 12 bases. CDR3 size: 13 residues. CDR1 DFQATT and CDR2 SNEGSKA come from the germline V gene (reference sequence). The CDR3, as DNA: TGCAGTGCTAGAGATGTTAAGGGAGGTGAAGCTTTCTTT. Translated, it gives CSARDVKGGEAFF.

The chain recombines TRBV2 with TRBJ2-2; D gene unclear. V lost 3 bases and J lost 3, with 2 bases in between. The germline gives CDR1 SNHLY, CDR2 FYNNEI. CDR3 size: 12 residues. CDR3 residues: CASSEDTGELFF. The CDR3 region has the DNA TGTGCCAGCAGTGAGGACACCGGGGAGCTGTTTTTT.

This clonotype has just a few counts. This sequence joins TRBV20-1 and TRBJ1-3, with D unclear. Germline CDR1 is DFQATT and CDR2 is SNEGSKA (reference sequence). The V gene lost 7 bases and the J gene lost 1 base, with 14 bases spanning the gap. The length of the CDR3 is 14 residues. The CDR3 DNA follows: TGCAGTGTTCAGTCTCCTTTATCTGGAAACACCATATATTTT. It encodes CSVQSPLSGNTIYF.

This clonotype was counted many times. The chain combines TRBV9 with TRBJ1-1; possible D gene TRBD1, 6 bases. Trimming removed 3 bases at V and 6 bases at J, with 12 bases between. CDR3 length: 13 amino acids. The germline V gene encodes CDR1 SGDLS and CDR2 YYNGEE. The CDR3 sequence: CASSDRTGSEAFF. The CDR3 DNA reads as TGTGCCAGCAGCGACAGAACAGGGTCTGAAGCTTTCTTT.

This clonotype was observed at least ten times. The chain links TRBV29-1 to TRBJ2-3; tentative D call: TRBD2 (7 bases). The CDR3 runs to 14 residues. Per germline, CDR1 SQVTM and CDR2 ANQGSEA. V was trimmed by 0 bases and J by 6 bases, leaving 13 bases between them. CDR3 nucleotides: TGCAGCGTTGAAGATGGCAGGGGAGGGGATACGCAGTATTTT. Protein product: CSVEDGRGGDTQYF.

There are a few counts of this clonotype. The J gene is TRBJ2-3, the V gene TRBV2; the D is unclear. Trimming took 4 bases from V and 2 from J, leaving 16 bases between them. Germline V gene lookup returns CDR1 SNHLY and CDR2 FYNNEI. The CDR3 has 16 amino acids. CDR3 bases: TGTGCCAGCAGTGTGGTAGGCGGTAAACCCACAGATACGCAGTATTTT. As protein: CASSVVGGKPTDTQYF.

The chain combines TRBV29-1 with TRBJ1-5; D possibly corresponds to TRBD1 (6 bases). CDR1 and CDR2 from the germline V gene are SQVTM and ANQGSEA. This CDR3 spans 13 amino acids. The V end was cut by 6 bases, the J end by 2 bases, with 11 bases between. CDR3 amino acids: CSVRGIGNQPQHF. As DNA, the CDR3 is TGCAGCGTGAGGGGGATCGGCAATCAGCCCCAGCATTTT.

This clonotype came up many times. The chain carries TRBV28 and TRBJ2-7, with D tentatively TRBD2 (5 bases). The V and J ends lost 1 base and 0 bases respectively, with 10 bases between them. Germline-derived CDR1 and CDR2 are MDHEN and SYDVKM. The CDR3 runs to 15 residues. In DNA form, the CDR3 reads TGTGCCAGCAGTTTATCCGGGGTTAGCTCCTACGAGCAGTACTTC. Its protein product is CASSLSGVSSYEQYF.

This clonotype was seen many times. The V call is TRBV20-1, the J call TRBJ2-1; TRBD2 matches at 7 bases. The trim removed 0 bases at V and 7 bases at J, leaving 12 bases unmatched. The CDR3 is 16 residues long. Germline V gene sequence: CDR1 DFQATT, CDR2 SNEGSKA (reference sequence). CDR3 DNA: TGCAGTGCTAGAGACACCGGGAGGACCCGAGGGAATGAGCAGTTCTTC. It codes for CSARDTGRTRGNEQFF.

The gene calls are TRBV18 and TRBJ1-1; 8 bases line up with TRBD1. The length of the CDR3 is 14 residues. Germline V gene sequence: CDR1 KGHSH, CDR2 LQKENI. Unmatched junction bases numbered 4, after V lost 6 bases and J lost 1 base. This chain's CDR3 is CASSPTGENTEAFF. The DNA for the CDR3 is TGTGCCAGCTCCCCGACAGGGGAGAACACTGAAGCTTTCTTT.

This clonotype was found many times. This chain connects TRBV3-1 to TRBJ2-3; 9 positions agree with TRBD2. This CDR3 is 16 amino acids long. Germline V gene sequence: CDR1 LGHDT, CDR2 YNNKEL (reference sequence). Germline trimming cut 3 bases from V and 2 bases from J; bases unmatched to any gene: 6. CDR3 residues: CASSHRLAAFTDTQYF. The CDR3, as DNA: TGTGCCAGCAGCCATCGACTAGCGGCTTTCACAGATACGCAGTATTTT.